The clone carrying this T cell receptor beta chain was detected ten times or more. This library used roughly 430 ng RNA and molecular barcoded adaptors spanning alpha/delta and beta/gamma chains. TCRdb re-analysed the reads in MiXCR, keeping a single row per CDR3 protein. The sample lists about 35,000 distinct CDR3 sequences, roughly an eighth occurring once. CDR1 and CDR2 (germline): SGDLS, YYNGEE. The CDR3 runs 11 residues. Deletions cut 4 bases from V and 5 bases from J, with 6 bases between. The data are from a study of read filtering for tumor transcriptome and immune sequencing. Material: a population of CD138-negative cells sorted from bone marrow. The chain is built from TRBV9 and TRBJ2-5; unclear D gene. The sequence was collected from a donor aged 40 or over with multiple myeloma. The CDR3 bases are TGTGCCAGCAGCATCGGGGAGACCCAGTACTTC. It encodes CASSIGETQYF.